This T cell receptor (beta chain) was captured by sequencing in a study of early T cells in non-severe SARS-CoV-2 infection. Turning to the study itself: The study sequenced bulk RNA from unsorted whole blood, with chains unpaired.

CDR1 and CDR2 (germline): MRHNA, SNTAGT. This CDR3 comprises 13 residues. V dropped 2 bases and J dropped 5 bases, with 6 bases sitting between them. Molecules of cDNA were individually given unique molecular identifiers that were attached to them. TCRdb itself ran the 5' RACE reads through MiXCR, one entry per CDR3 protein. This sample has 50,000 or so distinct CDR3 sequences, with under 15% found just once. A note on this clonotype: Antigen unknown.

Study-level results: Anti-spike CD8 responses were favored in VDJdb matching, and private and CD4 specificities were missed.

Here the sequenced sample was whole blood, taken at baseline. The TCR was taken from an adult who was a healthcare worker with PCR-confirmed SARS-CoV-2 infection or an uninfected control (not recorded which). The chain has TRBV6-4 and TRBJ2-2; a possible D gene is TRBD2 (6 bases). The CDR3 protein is CASSDRGTGELFF. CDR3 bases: TGTGCCAGCAGTGACCGGGGGACCGGGGAGCTGTTTTTT.